This TCR beta chain was obtained from a study of early T cells in non-severe SARS-CoV-2 infection. Molecules of cDNA were individually given unique molecular identifiers that were attached to them. TCRdb recomputed calls from the 5' RACE reads with MiXCR, one row per CDR3 protein. Of approximately 90,000 distinct CDR3 sequences listed, more than 10% are singletons. The CDR3 totals 16 residues. Germline values: CDR1 KGHSH, CDR2 LQKENI. Trimming removed 5 bases at V and 1 base at J, with 18 bases between. This chain connects TRBV18 to TRBJ2-7; a possible D gene is TRBD2 (7 bases). The sequence derives from an adult who was a healthcare worker with PCR-confirmed SARS-CoV-2 infection or an uninfected control (not recorded which). Material: whole blood, obtained at baseline. The CDR3 DNA reads as TGTGCCAGCTCAACGGTACAGGGAGGGCCGTCCTACGAGCAGTACTTC. It yields the protein CASSTVQGGPSYEQYF.